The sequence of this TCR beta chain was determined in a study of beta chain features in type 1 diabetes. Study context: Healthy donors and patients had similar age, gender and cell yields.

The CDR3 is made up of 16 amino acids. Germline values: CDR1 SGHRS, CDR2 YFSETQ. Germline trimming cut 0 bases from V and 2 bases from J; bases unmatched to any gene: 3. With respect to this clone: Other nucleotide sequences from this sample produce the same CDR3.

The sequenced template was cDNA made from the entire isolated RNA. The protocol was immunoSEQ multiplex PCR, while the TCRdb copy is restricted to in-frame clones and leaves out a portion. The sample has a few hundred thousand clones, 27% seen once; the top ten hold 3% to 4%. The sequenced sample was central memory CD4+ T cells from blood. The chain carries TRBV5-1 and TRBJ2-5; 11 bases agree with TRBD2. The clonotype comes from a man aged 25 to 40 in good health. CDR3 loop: CASSLGTSGGQETQYF. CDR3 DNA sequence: TGCGCCAGCAGCTTGGGCACTAGCGGGGGACAAGAGACCCAGTACTTC.